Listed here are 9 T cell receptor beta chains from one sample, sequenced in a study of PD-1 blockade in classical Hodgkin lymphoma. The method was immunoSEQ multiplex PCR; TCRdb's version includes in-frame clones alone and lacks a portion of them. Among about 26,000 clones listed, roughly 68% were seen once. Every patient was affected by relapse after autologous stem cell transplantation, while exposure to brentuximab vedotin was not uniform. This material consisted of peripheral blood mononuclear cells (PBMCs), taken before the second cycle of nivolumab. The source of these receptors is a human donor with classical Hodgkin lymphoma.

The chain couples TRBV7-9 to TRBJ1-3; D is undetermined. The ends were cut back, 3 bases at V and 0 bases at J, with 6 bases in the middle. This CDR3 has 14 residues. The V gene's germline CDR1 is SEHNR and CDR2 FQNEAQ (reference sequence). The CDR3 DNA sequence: TGTGCCAGCAGCTTGGGCTTCTCTGGAAACACCATATATTTT. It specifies CASSLGFSGNTIYF.

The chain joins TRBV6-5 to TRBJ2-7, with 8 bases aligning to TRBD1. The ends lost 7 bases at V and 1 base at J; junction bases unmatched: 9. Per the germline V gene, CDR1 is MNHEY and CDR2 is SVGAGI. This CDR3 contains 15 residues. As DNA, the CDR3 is TGTGCCAGCACCCTCGCCCACAGGGGGTCCTACGAGCAGTACTTC. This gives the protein CASTLAHRGSYEQYF.

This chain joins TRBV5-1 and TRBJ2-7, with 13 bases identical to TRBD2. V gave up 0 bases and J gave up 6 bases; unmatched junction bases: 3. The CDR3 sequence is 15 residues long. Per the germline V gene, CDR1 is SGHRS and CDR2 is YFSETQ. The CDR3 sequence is CASSLAGTSGTEQYF. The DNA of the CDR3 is TGCGCCAGCAGCTTGGCAGGGACTAGCGGGACCGAGCAGTACTTC. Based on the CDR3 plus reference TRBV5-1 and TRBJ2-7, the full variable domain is KAGVTQTPRYLIKTRGQQVTLSCSPISGHRSVSWYQQTPGQGLQFLFEYFSETQRNKGNFPGRFSGRQFSNSRSEMNVSTLELGDSALYLCASSLAGTSGTEQYFGPGTRLTVT.

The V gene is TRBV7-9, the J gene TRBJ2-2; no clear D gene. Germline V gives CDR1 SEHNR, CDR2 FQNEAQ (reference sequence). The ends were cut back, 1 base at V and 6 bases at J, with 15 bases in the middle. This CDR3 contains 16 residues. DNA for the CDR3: TGTGCCAGCAGCTTAGATGGCACCTTGGTGGCCGGGGAGCTGTTTTTT. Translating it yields CASSLDGTLVAGELFF.

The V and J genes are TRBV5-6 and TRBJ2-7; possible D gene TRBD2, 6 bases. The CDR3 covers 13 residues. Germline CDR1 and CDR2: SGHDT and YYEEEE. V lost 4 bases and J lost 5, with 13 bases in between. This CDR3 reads CASSDRGIDEQYF. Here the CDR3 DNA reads TGTGCCAGCAGCGACCGGGGGATCGACGAGCAGTACTTC.

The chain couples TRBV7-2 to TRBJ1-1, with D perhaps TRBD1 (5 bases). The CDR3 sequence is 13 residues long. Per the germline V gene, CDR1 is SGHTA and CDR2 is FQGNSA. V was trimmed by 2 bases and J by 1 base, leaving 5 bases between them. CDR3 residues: CASSLQGNTEAFF. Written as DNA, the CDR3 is TGTGCCAGCAGCTTACAGGGGAACACTGAAGCTTTCTTT.

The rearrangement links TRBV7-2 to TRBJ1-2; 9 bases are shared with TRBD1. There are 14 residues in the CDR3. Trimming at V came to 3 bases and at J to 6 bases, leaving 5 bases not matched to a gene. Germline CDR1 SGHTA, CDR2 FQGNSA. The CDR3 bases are TGTGCCAGCAGCTTTTTTGGGACAGGGAATGGCTACACCTTC. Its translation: CASSFFGTGNGYTF.

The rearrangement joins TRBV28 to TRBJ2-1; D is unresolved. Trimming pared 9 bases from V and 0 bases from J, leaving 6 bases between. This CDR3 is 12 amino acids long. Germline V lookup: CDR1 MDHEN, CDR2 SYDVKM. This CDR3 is CASWSSYNEQFF. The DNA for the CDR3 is TGTGCCAGTTGGAGCTCCTACAATGAGCAGTTCTTC.

CDR3 amino acids: CASTEVLKQFF. CDR3 in DNA: TGTGCCAGCACCGAGGTCCTCAAGCAGTTCTTC. The chain uses TRBV2 and TRBJ2-1; D uncertain. The V and J ends lost 7 bases and 11 bases respectively, with 12 bases between them. Germline V gene lookup returns CDR1 SNHLY and CDR2 FYNNEI. There are 11 residues in the CDR3.